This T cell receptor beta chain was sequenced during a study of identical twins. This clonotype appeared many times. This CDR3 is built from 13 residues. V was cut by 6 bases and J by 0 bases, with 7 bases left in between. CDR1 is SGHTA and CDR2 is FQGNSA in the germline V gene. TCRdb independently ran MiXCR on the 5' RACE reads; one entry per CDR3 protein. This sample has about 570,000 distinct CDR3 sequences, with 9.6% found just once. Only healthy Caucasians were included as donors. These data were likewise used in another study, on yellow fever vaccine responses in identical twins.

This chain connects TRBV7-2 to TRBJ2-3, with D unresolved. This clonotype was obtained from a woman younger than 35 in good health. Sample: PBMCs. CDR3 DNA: TGTGCCAGCAGTTCACCTAGCACAGATACGCAGTATTTT. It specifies CASSSPSTDTQYF.